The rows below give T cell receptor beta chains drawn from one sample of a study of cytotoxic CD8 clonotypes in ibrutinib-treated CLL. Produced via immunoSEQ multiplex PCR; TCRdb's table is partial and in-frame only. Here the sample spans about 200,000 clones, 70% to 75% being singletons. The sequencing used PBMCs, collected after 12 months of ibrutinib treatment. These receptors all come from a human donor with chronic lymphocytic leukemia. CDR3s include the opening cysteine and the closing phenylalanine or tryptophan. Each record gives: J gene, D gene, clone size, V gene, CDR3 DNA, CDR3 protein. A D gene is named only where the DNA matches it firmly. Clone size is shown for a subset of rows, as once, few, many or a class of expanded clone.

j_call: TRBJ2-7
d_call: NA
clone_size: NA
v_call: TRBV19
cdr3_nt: TGTGCCAGTAGCCAGGGGACCTACGAGCAGTACTTC
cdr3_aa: CASSQGTYEQYF

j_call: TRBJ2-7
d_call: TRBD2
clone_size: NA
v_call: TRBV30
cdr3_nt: TGTGCCTGGAGCGCACTAGCGGGGGGTTCCTACGAGCAGTACTTC
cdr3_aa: CAWSALAGGSYEQYF

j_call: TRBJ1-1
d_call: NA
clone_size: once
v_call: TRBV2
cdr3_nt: TGTGCCAGTGCCTTACGGGGTCGGAGGGGAACTGAAGCTTTCTTT
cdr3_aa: CASALRGRRGTEAFF

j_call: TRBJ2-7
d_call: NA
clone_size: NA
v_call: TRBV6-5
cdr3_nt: TGTGCCAGCAGTTACAGGGACGGAGGCCTGAACGAGCAGTACTTC
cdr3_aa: CASSYRDGGLNEQYF

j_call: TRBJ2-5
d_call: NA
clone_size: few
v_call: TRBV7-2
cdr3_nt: TGTGCCAGCACCCAGGGTCTCGGGACCCAGTACTTC
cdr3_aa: CASTQGLGTQYF

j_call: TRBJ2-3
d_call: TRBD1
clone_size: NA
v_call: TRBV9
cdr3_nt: TGTGCCAGCAGCGGGGACAGTTACACAGATACGCAGTATTTT
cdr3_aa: CASSGDSYTDTQYF

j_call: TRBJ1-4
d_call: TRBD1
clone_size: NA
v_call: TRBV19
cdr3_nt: TGTGCCAGTAGTGAGACAGGGGTGCAGGAAAAACTGTTTTTT
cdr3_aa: CASSETGVQEKLFF

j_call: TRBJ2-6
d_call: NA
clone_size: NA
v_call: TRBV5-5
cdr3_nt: TGTGCCAGCAGCTCGTCTCTCTCTGGGGCCAACGTCCTGACTTTC
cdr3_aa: CASSSSLSGANVLTF

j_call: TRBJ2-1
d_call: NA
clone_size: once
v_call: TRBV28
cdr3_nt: TGTGCCAGCAGTTTGGGGCGGGGCTCTTACAATGAGCAGTTCTTC
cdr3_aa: CASSLGRGSYNEQFF

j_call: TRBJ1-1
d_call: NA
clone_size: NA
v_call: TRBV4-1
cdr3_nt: TGCGCCAGCAGCCACGAACCTAGAGGGACTGAAGCTTTCTTT
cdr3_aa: CASSHEPRGTEAFF

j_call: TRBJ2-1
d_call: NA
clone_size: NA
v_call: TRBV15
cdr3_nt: TGTGCCACCAGCAGAGAGGGCGAGACTGAGCAGTTCTTC
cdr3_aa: CATSREGETEQFF

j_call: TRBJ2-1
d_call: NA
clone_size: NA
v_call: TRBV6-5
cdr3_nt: TGTGCCAGCAGTTCCCCCTCCTACAATGAGCAGTTCTTC
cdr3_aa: CASSSPSYNEQFF

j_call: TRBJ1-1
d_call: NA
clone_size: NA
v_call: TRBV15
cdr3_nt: TGTGCCACCAGCAGAGGTCTTCGACGCATGTACACTGAAGCTTTCTTT
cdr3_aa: CATSRGLRRMYTEAFF

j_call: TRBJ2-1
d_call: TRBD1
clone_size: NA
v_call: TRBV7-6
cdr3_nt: TGTGCCAGCAGCTCTAGGGGGCGTGACAATGAGCAGTTCTTC
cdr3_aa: CASSSRGRDNEQFF

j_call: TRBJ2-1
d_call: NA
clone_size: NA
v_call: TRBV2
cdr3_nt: TGTGCCAGCAGTCTCCGAGAATCAGCGCAGTTCTTC
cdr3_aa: CASSLRESAQFF

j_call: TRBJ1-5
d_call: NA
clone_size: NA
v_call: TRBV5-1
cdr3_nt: TGCGCCAGCAGCTTGGCCGAAGGGGGCAATCAGCCCCAGCATTTT
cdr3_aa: CASSLAEGGNQPQHF

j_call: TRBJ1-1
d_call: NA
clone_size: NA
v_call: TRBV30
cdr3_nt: TGTGCCTGGACCCCGCCGCAGAGTGGCAGCCTCAACACTGAAGCTTTCTTT
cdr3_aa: CAWTPPQSGSLNTEAFF

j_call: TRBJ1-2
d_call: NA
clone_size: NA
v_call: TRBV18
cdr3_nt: TGTGCCAGCTCACCCGAAAGGGTGGTATCTAACTATGGCTACACCTTC
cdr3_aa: CASSPERVVSNYGYTF

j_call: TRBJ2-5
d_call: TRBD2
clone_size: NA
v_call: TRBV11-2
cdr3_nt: TGTGCCAGCAGCCCCTCGGGGGGACTAGCGGGGGTAGAGACCCAGTACTTC
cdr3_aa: CASSPSGGLAGVETQYF

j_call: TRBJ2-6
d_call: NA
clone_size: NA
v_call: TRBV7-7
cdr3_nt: TGTGCTGTAGGGGACTCTGGGGCCAACGTCCTGACTTTC
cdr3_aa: CAVGDSGANVLTF

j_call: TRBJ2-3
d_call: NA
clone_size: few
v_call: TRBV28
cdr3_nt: TGTGCCAGCCGCCGGGGGGCAGGGGGTACGGATACGCAGTATTTT
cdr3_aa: CASRRGAGGTDTQYF

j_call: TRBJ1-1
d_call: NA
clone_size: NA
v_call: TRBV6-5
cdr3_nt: TGTGCCAGCAGTGACCTGGCAGGGTATTCTGAAGCTTTCTTT
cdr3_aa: CASSDLAGYSEAFF

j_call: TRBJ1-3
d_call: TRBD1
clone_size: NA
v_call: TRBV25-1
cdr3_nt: TGTGCCAGCAGTGCTTTGGGACAGGGGGCCGGTTCTGGAAACACCATATATTTT
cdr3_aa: CASSALGQGAGSGNTIYF

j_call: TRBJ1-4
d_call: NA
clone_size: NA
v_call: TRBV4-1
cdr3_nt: TGCGCCAGCAGCCACAGGGCTACTAATGAAAAACTGTTTTTT
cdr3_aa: CASSHRATNEKLFF

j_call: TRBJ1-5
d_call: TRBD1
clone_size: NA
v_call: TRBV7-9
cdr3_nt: TGTGCCAGCAGCGACATTGGGACAGACAATCAGCCCCAGCATTTT
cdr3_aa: CASSDIGTDNQPQHF

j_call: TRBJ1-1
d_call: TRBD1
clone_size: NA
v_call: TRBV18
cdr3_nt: TGTGCCAGCACACTATCGGGACAGGGAGGCACTGAAGCTTTCTTT
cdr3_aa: CASTLSGQGGTEAFF

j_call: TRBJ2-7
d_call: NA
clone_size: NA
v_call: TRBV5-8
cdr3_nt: TGTGCCAGCAGCCCGCGTCCTAAAGGCGAGCAGTACTTC
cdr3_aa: CASSPRPKGEQYF

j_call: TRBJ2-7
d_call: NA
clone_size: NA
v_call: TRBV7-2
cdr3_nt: TGTGCCAGCAGCTTAGAGTGGCCCGGGCGACCTGGGTACGAGCAGTACTTC
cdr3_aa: CASSLEWPGRPGYEQYF

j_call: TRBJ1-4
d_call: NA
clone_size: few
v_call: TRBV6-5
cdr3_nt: TGTGCCACCTCGTACGGGGCAACTAATGAAAAACTGTTTTTT
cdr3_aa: CATSYGATNEKLFF

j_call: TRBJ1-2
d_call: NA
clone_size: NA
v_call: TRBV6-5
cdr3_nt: TGTGCCAGCAGTAATCGCCGGGATACACTCGGCTACACCTTC
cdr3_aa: CASSNRRDTLGYTF

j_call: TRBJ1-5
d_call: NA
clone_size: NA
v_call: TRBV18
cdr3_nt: TGTGCCAGCTCACCAGTGGGGGTTATTGGCAATCAGCCCCAGCATTTT
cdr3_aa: CASSPVGVIGNQPQHF

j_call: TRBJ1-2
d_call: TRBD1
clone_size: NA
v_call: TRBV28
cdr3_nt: TGTGCCAGCAGCCCGGACAGGACATATGGCTACACCTTC
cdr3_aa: CASSPDRTYGYTF

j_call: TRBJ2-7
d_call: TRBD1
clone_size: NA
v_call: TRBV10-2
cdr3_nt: TGCGCCAGCAGTGAGGAGCAGGGGGACTACGAGCAGTACTTC
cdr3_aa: CASSEEQGDYEQYF

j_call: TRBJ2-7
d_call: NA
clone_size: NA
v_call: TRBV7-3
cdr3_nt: TGTGCCAGCAGCCCAGACGGCTCCTACGAGCAGTACTTC
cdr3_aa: CASSPDGSYEQYF

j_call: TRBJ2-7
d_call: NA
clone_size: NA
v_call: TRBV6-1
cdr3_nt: TGTGCCAGCAGTGGATGGGGCGTAACCTACGAGCAGTACTTC
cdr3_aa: CASSGWGVTYEQYF